This TCR beta chain emerged from a study of blood T cell repertoires in COVID-19. Germline CDR1 and CDR2: LNHNV and YYDKDF (reference sequence). J was trimmed by 6 bases and V by 0 bases; bases with no gene match: 10. There are 17 residues in the CDR3. Sequenced by immunoSEQ multiplex PCR; TCRdb stores in-frame clones only, minus some. The sample includes tens of thousands of clones, approximately 74% of them seen just once. This clonotype was obtained from a man in his 70s with COVID-19, enrolled during active disease. The rearrangement uses TRBV15 and TRBJ2-3; 9 positions agree with TRBD2. The sequenced sample was peripheral blood. CDR3 sequence: CATSRDRLAGPLDTQYF. CDR3 coding DNA: TGTGCCACCAGCAGAGATAGGCTAGCGGGGCCCTTGGATACGCAGTATTTT.